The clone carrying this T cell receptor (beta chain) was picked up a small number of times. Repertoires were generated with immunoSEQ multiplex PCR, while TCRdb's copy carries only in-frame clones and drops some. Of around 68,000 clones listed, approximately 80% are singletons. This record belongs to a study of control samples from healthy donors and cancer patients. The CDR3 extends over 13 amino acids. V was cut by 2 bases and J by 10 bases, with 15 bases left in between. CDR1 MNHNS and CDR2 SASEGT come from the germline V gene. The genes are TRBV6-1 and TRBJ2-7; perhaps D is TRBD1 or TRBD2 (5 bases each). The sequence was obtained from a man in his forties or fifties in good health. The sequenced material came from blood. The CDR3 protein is CASSESPGLTQYF. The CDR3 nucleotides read TGTGCCAGCAGTGAATCCCCGGGGCTAACACAGTACTTC.